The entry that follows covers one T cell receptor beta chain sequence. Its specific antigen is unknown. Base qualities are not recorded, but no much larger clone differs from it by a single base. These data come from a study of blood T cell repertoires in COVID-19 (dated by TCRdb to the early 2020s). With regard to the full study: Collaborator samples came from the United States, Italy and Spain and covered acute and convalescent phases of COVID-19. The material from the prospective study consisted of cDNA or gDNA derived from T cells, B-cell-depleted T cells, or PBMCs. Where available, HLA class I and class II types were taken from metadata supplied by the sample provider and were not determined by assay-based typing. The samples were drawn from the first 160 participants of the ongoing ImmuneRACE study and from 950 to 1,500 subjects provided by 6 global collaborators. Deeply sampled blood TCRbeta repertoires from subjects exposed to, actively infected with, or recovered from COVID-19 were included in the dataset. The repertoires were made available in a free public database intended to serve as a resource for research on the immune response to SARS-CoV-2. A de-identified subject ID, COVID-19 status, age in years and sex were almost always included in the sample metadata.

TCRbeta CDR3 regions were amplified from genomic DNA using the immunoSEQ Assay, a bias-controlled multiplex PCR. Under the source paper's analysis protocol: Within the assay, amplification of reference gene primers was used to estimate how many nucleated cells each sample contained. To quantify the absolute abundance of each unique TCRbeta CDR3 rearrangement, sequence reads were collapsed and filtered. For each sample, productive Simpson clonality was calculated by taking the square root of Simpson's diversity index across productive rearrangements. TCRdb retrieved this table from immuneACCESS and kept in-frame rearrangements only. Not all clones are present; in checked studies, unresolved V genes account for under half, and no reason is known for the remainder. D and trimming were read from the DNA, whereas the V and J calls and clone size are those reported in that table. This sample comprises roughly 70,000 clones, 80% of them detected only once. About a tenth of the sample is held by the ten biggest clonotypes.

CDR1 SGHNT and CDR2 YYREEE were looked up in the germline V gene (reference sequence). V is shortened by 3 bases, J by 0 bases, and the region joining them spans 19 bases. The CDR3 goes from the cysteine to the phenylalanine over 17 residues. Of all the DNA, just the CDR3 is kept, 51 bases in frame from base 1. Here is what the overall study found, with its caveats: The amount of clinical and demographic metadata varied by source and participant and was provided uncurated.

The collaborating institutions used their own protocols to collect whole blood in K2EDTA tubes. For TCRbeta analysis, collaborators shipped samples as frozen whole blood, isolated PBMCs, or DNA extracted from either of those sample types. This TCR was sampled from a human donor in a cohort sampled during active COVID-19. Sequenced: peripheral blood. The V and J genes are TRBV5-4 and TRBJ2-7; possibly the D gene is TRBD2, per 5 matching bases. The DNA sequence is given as TGTGCCAGCAGCTCCGATGGTGGCGCCGGGGACTCCTACGAGCAGTACTTC. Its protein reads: CASSSDGGAGDSYEQYF.